The next 4 T cell receptor beta chains were all read from a single sample in a study of regulatory T cells in long-lasting Graves disease. HTBI primers from iRepertoire and Arm-PCR of CDR3 regions yielded the TCR beta libraries. One entry per CDR3 protein, called by TCRdb with MiXCR from the multiplex PCR reads. The sample includes around 450,000 distinct CDR3 sequences, about 22% of them seen just once. Time point meaning: persistent/refractory GD, antithyroid drugs over 5 years with positive TRAb. PBMCs were the source of the RNA used for TCR sequencing. Sequences were derived from peripheral blood mononuclear cells (PBMCs), sampled when the disease was refractory, from a patient treated with antithyroid drugs. The receptors derive from a female donor with Graves disease.

The DNA of the CDR3 is TGTGCCAGCAGCTTGGTCGGACAGAAAGAGACCCAGTACTTC. This sequence encodes CASSLVGQKETQYF. The gene calls are TRBV5-6 and TRBJ2-5; TRBD1 is a possible D gene (6 bases). This CDR3 region has 14 residues. The germline CDR1 and CDR2 sequences are SGHDT and YYEEEE. V was cut by 0 bases and J by 3 bases, with 9 bases left in between.

This clonotype has a count of ten or more. This chain uses TRBV20-1 with TRBJ2-5; TRBD1 is a possible D gene (5 bases). Germline CDR1 reads DFQATT; CDR2 reads SNEGSKA (reference sequence). V shed 6 bases and J shed 5 bases, with 22 bases lying between them. The CDR3 is made up of 15 amino acids. As DNA, the CDR3 is TGCAGTGCCAAAGCCCCACCGTCAGCAGGGGAGACCCAGTACTTC. It specifies CSAKAPPSAGETQYF.

This chain connects TRBV2 to TRBJ1-3; D ambiguous. V was clipped by 3 bases and J by 0 bases, with 6 bases between them. The CDR3 runs 14 residues. Germline V gene sequence: CDR1 SNHLY, CDR2 FYNNEI. The chain's CDR3 is CASSDPRSGNTIYF. The CDR3 DNA reads TGTGCCAGCAGTGATCCCCGCTCTGGAAACACCATATATTTT.

This clonotype occurred many times. The chain joins TRBV25-1 to TRBJ1-2, with a tentative D call TRBD1 (6 bases). Trimming took 3 bases from V and 6 from J, leaving 17 bases between them. The CDR3 has 15 residues. Looked up from germline, CDR1 is MGHDK and CDR2 is SYGVNS. The CDR3 is CASSETGAGHDGYTF. The DNA for the CDR3 is TGTGCCAGCAGTGAGACGGGCGCGGGACACGATGGCTACACCTTC.